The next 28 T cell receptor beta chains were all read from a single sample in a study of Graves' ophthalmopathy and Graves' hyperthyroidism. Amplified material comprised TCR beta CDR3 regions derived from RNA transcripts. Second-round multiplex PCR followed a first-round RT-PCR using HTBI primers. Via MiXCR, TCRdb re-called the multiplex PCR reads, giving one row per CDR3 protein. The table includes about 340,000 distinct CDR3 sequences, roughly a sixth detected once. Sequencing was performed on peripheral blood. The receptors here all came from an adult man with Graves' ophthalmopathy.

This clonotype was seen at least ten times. CDR3 sequence (DNA): TGCGCCAGCAGCCAAGATCAAGGGACAGTCGAAGCTTTCTTT. Protein product: CASSQDQGTVEAFF. The V and J genes are TRBV4-1 and TRBJ1-1; 7 nucleotides line up with TRBD1. From germline, CDR1 is MGHRA and CDR2 YSYEKL. After removal of 0 bases from V and 8 bases from J, the junction contained 6 bases not matched to a gene. The CDR3 runs to 14 residues.

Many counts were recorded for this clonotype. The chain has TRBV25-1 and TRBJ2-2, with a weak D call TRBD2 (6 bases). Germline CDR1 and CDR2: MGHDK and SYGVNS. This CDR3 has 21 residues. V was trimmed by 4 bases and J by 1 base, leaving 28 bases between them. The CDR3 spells CASSGILATGGGTVNTGELFF. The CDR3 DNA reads TGTGCCAGCAGTGGGATCCTAGCGACCGGTGGTGGGACCGTGAACACCGGGGAGCTGTTTTTT.

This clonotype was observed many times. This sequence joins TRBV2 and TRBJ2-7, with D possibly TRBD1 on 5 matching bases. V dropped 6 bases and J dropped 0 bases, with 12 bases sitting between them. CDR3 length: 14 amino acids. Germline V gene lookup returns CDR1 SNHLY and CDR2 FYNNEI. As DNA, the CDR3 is TGTGCCAGCAGGGGTGACAGAAGCTCCTACGAGCAGTACTTC. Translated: CASRGDRSSYEQYF. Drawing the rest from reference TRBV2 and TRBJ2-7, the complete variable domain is EPEVTQTPSHQVTQMGQEVILRCVPISNHLYFYWYRQILGQKVEFLVSFYNNEISEKSEIFDDQFSVERPDGSNFTLKIRSTKLEDSAMYFCASRGDRSSYEQYFGPGTRLTVT.

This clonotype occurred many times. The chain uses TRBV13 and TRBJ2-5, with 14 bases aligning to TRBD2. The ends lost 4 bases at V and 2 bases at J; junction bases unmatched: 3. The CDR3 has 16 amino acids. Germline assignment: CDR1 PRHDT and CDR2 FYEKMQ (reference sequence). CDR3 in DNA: TGTGCCAGCAGCTCGGGACTAGCGGGAGAACAAGAGACCCAGTACTTC. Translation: CASSSGLAGEQETQYF.

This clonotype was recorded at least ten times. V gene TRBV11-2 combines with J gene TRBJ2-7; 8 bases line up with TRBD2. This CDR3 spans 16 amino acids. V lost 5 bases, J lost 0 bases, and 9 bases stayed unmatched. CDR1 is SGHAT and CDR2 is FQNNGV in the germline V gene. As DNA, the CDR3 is TGTGCCAGCAGCCCGCAGGGGCGGGGGGTCTCCTACGAGCAGTACTTC. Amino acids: CASSPQGRGVSYEQYF.

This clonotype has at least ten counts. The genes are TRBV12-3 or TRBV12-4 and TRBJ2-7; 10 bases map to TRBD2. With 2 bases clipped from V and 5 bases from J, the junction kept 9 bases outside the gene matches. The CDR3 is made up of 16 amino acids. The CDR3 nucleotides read TGTGCCAGCAGTTTACCAGGGCTAGCGGGAGTGGACGAGCAGTACTTC. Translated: CASSLPGLAGVDEQYF.

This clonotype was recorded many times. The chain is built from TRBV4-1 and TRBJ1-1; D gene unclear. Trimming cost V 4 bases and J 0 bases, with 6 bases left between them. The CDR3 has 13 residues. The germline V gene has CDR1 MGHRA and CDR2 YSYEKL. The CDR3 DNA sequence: TGCGCCAGCAGCCCCACGATGAACACTGAAGCTTTCTTT. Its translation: CASSPTMNTEAFF.

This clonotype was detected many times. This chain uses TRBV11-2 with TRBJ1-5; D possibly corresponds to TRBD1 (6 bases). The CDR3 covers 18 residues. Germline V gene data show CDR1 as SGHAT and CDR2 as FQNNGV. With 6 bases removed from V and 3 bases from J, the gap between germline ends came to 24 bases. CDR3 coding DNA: TGTGCCAGCAGTCAAGAGGGTCGGTCGGGGGGCGTCAATCAGCCCCAGCATTTT. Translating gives CASSQEGRSGGVNQPQHF.

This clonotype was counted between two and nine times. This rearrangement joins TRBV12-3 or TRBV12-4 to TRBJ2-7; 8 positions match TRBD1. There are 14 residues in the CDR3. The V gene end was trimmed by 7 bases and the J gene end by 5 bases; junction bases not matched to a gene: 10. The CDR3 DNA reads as TGTGCCAGCACCCCGGGACAGGCTTCCCACGAGCAGTACTTC. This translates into CASTPGQASHEQYF.

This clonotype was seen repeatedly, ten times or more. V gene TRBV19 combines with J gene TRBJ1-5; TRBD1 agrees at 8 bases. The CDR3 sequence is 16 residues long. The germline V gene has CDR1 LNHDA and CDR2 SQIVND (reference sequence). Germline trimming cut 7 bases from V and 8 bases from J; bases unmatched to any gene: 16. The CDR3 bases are TGTGCCAGTACCGAGGACAGGGTCGGTTTCATTAAGCCCCAGCATTTT. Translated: CASTEDRVGFIKPQHF.

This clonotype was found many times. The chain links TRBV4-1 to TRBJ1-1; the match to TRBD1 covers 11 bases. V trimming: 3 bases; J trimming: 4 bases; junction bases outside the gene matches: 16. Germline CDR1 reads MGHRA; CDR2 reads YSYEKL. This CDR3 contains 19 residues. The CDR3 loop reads CASSQDRTGGVGVGTEAFF. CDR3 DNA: TGCGCCAGCAGCCAGGATAGGACAGGGGGCGTCGGGGTAGGCACTGAAGCTTTCTTT.

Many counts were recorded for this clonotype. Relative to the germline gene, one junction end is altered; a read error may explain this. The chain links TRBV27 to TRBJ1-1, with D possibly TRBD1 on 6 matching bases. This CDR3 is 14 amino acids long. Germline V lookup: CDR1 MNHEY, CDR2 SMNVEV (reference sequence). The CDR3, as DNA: TGTGCCAGCAGTATATCAAGGGGGACCACTGAAGCTTTCTTT. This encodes CASSISRGTTEAFF.

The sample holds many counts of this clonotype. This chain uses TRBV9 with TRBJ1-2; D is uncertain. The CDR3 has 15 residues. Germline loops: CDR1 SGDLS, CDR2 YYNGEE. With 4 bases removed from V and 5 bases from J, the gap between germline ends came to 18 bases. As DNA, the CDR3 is TGTGCCAGCAGCCCCCAGACGGGGAATTGGTATGGCTACACCTTC. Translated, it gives CASSPQTGNWYGYTF. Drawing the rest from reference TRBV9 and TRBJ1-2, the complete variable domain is DSGVTQTPKHLITATGQRVTLRCSPRSGDLSVYWYQQSLDQGLQFLIQYYNGEERAKGNILERFSAQQFPDLHSELNLSSLELGDSALYFCASSPQTGNWYGYTFGSGTRLTVV.

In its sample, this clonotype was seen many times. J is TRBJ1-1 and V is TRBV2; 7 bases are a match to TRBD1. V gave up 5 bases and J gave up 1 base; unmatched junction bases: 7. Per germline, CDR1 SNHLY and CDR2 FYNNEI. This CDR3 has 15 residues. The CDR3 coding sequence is TGTGCCAGCAGTACCCCCCGGGACAGGAACACTGAAGCTTTCTTT. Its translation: CASSTPRDRNTEAFF. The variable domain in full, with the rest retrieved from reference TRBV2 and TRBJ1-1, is EPEVTQTPSHQVTQMGQEVILRCVPISNHLYFYWYRQILGQKVEFLVSFYNNEISEKSEIFDDQFSVERPDGSNFTLKIRSTKLEDSAMYFCASSTPRDRNTEAFFGQGTRLTVV.

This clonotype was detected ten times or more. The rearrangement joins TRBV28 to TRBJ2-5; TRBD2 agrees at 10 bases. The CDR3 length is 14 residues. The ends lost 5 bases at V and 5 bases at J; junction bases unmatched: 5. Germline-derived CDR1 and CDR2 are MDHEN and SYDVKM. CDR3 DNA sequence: TGTGCCAGCAGTCACACTAGCGGGGTTGAGACCCAGTACTTC. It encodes CASSHTSGVETQYF.

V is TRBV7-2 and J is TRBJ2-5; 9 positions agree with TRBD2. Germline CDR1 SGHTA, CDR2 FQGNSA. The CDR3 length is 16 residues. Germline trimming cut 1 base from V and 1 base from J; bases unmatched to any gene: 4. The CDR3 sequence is CASSLGSSGSQETQYF. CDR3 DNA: TGTGCCAGCAGCTTAGGGAGTAGCGGGAGCCAAGAGACCCAGTACTTC.

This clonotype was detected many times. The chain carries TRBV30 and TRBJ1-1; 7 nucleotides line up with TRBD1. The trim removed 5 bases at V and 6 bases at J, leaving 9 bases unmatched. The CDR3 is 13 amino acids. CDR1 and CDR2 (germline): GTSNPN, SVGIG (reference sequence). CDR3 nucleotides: TGTGCCTGGGAACCGGGACAGTTCTCTGAAGCTTTCTTT. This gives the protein CAWEPGQFSEAFF.

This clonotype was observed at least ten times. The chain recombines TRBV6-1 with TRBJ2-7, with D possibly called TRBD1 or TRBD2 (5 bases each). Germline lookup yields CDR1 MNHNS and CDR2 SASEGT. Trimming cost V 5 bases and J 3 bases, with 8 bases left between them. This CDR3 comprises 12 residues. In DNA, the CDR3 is TGTGCCAGCAGTCGGGACCTCTACGAGCAGTACTTC. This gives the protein CASSRDLYEQYF.

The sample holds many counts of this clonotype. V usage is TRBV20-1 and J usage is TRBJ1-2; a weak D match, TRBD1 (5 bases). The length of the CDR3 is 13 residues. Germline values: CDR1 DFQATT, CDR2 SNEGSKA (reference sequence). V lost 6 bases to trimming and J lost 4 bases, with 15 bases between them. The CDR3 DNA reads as TGCAGTGCCAGCGGCCAGGGTACCTATGGCTACACCTTC. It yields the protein CSASGQGTYGYTF.

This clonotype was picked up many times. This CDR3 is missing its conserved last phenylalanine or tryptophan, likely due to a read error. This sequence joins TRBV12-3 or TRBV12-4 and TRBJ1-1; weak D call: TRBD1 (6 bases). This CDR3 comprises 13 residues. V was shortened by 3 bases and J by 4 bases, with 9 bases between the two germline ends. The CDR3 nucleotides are TGTGCCAGCAGTTTCCAGGGGAGCACTGAAGCTTTCCTT. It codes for CASSFQGSTEAFL.

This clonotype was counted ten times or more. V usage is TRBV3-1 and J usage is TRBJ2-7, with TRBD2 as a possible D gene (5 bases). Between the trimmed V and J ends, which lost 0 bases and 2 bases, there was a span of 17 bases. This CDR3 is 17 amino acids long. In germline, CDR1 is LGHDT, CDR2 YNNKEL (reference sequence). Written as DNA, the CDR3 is TGTGCCAGCAGCCAAGACCACATCCGGGAATTACCCTACGAGCAGTACTTC. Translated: CASSQDHIRELPYEQYF.

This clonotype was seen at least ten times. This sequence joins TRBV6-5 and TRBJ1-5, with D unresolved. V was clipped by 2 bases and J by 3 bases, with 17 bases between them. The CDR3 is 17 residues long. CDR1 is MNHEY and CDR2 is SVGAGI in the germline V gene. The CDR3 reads CASSYPQGHTINQPQHF. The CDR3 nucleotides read TGTGCCAGCAGTTACCCCCAAGGGCACACCATCAATCAGCCCCAGCATTTT.

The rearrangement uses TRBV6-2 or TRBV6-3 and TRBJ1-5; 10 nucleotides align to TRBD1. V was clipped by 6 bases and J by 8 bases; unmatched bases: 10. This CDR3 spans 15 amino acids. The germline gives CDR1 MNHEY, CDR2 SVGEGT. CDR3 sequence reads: CASSRGDRGEKPQHF. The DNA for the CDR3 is TGTGCCAGCAGCCGCGGGGACAGGGGAGAAAAGCCCCAGCATTTT.

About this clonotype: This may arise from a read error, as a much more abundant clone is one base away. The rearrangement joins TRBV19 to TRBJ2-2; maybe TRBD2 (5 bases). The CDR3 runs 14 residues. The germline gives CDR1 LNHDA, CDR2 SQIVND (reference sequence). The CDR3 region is CASSITVAPGELSF. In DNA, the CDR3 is TGTGCCAGTAGTATAACGGTTGCCCCCGGGGAGCTGTCTTTT.

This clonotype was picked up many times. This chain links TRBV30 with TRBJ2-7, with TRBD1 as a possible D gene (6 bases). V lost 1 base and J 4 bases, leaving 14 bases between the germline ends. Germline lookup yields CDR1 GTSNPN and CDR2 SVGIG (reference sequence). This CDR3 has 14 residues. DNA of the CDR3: TGTGCCTGGAGTGAGGGCAGGGGTGGATACGAGCAGTACTTC. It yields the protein CAWSEGRGGYEQYF.

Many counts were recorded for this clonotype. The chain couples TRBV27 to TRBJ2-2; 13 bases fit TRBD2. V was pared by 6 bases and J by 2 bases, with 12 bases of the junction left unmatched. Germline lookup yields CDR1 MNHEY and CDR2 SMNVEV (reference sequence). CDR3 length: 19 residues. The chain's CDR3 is CASSKTATSGGFNTGELFF. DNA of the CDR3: TGTGCCAGCAGCAAAACCGCGACTAGCGGGGGGTTTAACACCGGGGAGCTGTTTTTT.

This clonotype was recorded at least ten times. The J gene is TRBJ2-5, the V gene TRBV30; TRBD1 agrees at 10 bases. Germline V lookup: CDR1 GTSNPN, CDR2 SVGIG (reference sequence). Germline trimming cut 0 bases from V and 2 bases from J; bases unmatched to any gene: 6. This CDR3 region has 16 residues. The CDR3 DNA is TGTGCCTGGAGTGTATGGACAGGGGGTTGGCAAGAGACCCAGTACTTC. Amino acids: CAWSVWTGGWQETQYF.

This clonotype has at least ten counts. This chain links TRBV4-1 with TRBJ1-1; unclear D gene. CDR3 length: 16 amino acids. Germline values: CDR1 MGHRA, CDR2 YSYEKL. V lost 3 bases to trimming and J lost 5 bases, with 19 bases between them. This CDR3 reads CASSQASVGRRTEAFF. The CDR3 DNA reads TGCGCCAGCAGCCAGGCCTCGGTAGGGCGGAGGACTGAAGCTTTCTTT.